What follows is one T cell receptor (beta chain) and its context. The sample originates from a study of control samples from healthy donors and cancer patients. Repertoires were generated with immunoSEQ multiplex PCR, while TCRdb's copy carries only in-frame clones and drops some. The profile covers 90,000 to 100,000 clones, with around 80% appearing a single time and over 9.5% taken by the ten largest. The receptor comes from a woman younger than 45 in good health. Sequenced sample: blood.

CDR3 DNA: TGCGCCAGCAGCTTGGGGACAGGGGGAATTAGAAATTCACCCCTCCACTTT. Translation: CASSLGTGGIRNSPLHF. The chain is built from TRBV5-1 and TRBJ1-6, with 10 bases that match TRBD1. CDR3 length: 17 residues. V was pared by 0 bases and J by 7 bases, with 7 bases of the junction left unmatched. CDR1 and CDR2 (germline): SGHRS, YFSETQ.